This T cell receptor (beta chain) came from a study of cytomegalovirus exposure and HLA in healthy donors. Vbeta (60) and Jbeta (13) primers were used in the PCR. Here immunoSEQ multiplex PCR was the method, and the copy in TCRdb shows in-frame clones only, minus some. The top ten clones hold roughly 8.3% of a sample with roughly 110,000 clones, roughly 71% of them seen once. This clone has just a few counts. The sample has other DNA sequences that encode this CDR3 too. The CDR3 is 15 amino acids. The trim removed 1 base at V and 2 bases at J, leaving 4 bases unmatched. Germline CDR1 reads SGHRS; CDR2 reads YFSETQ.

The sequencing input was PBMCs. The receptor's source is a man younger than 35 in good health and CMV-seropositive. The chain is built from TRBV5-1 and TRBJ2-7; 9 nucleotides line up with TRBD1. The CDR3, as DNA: TGCGCCAGCAGCTTGTCCGGGACAGGGACCTACGAGCAGTACTTC. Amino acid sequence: CASSLSGTGTYEQYF.